This paragraph covers one T cell receptor (beta chain) sequence. There are a few counts of this clone. The antigen it recognizes is unknown. Base qualities were left out, and no much larger clone turns up one base away. The library was built by means of the immunoSEQ multiplex PCR assay. For the multiplex PCR, a mixture combining 60 forward primers for TCR Vbeta segments and 13 reverse primers for TCR Jbeta segments was used. The CDR3 region of rearranged TCR beta genes was amplified from genomic DNA with a multiplex PCR assay. The Illumina HiSeq System was used to sequence the amplified TCR beta libraries as 87-base-pair reads. The paper's data handling went like this. In a later analysis, some 80 million unique TCR beta chains were counted across the roughly 700 repertoires, and roughly 9.9 million of these chains were shared by at least two donors. A nearest-neighbor algorithm error-corrected the raw reads and collapsed the reads into unique sequences, merging closely related sequences to remove PCR and sequencing errors. V, D and J gene segments were assigned by aligning CDR3 sequences to IMGT reference sequences. Each retained sequence needed at least a six-nucleotide match to both a V gene segment and a J gene segment. Rearrangements were called productive when the CDR3 lacked stop codons and stayed in frame with V and J; all others were non-productive. Following IMGT convention, CDR3 was defined as the stretch from the second conserved V-encoded cysteine up to the conserved J-encoded phenylalanine. The earlier analysis of fewer than 750 of the donors excluded sequences that lacked an unambiguous match to a single V gene segment. In an earlier analysis of around 590 of the donors, a V segment was called functional when productive rearrangements were above 56.7%, and segregating when the standard deviation between donors exceeded 5%. A statistical classification framework was built to diagnose cytomegalovirus status from the catalog of TCR beta chain sequences. In a later analysis, V and J genes were assigned by comparing TCR nucleotide sequences against IMGT/GENE-DB human TR gene sequences. The TCRdist pipeline was used in a later analysis to assign CDR3 sequences and most-parsimonious VDJ recombination scenarios. A later analysis defined each TCR beta chain by its CDR3 amino acid sequence plus V-gene family, and excluded reads lacking a unique V-gene family. In a later analysis, approximately 590 highly shared, low-generation-probability nucleotide sequences were removed to address suspected cross-contamination and a sequencing artifact. In a later analysis, a clonal expansion index was calculated for each public chain from normalized within-repertoire ranks of inferred template counts. In a later analysis, generation probabilities were computed using a VDJ recombination model fitted to out-of-frame rearrangements, and the results were checked against IGoR. A later analysis scored TCR-TCR, TCR-HLA and TCR-CMV co-occurrence with hypergeometric tests, applying a repertoire-size bias correction to TCR pairs. A later analysis estimated false discovery rates by permuting HLA or CMV assignments 20 times. In a later analysis, co-occurring TCRs were grouped using DBSCAN, with TCRdist sequence similarity added in when clustering inside HLA-allele-positive subsets. For co-occurrence clustering, repertoires with fewer than 30,000 or more than 120,000 public chains were excluded, along with five repertoires with anomalous nucleotide sharing. The table comes from immuneACCESS by way of TCRdb, which keeps in-frame sequences with V and J called. Part of the clones is missing from these tables; in studies checked, under half for an unresolved V gene and the rest for unknown reasons. V, J and clone size derive from that table, while D and trimming were established from the DNA sequence. This sample holds approximately 120,000 clones; 69% were observed only once. In total, the top ten clones hold 5% to 7% of the sample.

This sample was taken from a study of cytomegalovirus exposure and HLA in healthy donors (dated by TCRdb to the late 2010s). Study-wide context: An earlier analysis of about 530 of the donors reported 276 Gb of sequence data and 117 million unique TCR beta sequences obtained from approximately 180 million T cells. Roughly 300 gigabases of sequencing data and approximately 85 million unique TCR sequences were included in an early release covering 550 to 650 HLA-typed donors. Among the roughly 400 genotyped donors, roughly 80% belonged to the genetic ancestry cluster associated with self-reported Caucasian donors. The study aimed to test whether cataloging public T cell receptors could reveal signatures of past pathogen exposure. The study used immunosequencing to profile the T cell repertoires of about 670 subjects and linked those repertoires to cytomegalovirus serostatus. Along with the roughly 610-subject first cohort, a separate validation cohort of around 110 different subjects was used. To predict cytomegalovirus infection status, the study brought together high-throughput TCR immunosequencing, statistical association of individual TCRs with disease status, and machine learning. In a later analysis, previously published TCR beta repertoires from 666 donors were re-analyzed and high-resolution HLA genotyping was added so that TCR occurrence patterns could be studied. In the later analysis, no new phenotypic data were used to find candidate immune exposures; instead, reliance was placed on TCR beta sequences and their occurrence across donors. An earlier analysis of fewer than 700 of the donors applied high-throughput TCR beta sequencing to assess whether each TCR beta V gene segment acted as functional or pseudogenic. Alongside the repertoire data, information on donor age, sex, ethnicity and CMV serostatus was compiled. In a later genetic analysis, genome-wide SNP genotypes for about 55% of the roughly 700 donors were used, and that subset was treated as a discovery cohort. All discovery cohort repertoires had been generated using a single sequencing platform. Class I and class II HLA loci were covered by the typing at four-digit resolution. Typing coverage varied by locus: roughly 620-640 donors for A, B, C, DRB1 and DQB1; some 520 for DQA1; some 610 for DPA1; roughly 470 for DPB1. Roughly 5 DR-DQ haplotypes were handled as single units for association and clustering, since linkage in the cohort was strong. Across 300 to 500 genotyped donors of the cohort, an average of roughly 250,000 unique TCR beta nucleotide sequences per donor were sequenced, and about a sixth of those sequences were non-productive.

The cohort consisted of 666 healthy bone marrow donors. At the time of sampling, all cohort members were nominally healthy, though unrecorded immune exposures were likely present. The donor was CMV seropositive and belonged to the group of 250 to 350 seropositive cohort members. A peripheral blood sample was provided by each donor, and peripheral blood mononuclear cells were used for TCR beta sequencing. The Qiagen DNeasy Blood Extraction Kit was used to extract genomic DNA from the blood cell samples. Broad study findings and their caveats: In vitro tests confirmed that a few of the cytomegalovirus-associated TCR beta chains recognize cytomegalovirus antigens. A later analysis found that TCR association rates varied across HLA loci, with DRB1 alleles showing the most associated TCRs and HLA-C alleles the fewest. Approximately 18 rarely observed V segments, including chromosome 9 orphons, were excluded from the earlier analysis of a few hundred of the donors because counts were too low. A further reported finding was that TCR beta sequences accurately predicted the HLA-A and HLA-B alleles for most subjects in the first cohort. An association between a missense DCLRE1C variant and V-gene and J-gene trimming of TCR beta chains was found in a later genetic analysis and replicated in an independent cohort. In a later genetic analysis, fewer N-insertions in productive TCRs were reported among donors in an Asian-associated ancestry cluster than the roughly 640-donor mean. A later analysis found that HLA-associated TCR beta chains were more clonally expanded and had lower generation probabilities than equally common non-associated chains. Several of the top co-occurrence clusters appeared to be linked to parvovirus B19, influenza, CMV and Epstein-Barr virus, according to a later analysis. In a later analysis, most CMV-associated TCR beta chains were found to appear HLA-restricted, with HLA associations seemingly driven largely by CMV exposure. A cluster of highly shared sequence variants was judged likely to be a technical artifact of the sequencing pipeline. The presence/absence analyses assumed that sequencing depth was roughly uniform across donors, and that assumption may not be true. The authors suggested that the approach could potentially be extended to other disease states and immunological phenotypes. Broadly in line with IMGT annotations, most TCR beta V segments showed up in productive rearrangements about 87% or about 30% of the time in an earlier analysis of several hundred of the donors. The cohort was sequenced for TCR beta chains only, and without alpha or paired-chain data the features that could be detected were limited. The study gave a list of 150 to 200 TCR beta chains associated with cytomegalovirus. Strong co-occurrence of HLA alleles, especially DR and DQ, made assigning TCR associations to individual alleles difficult. For the cohort, immune exposure information was limited to CMV serostatus. Because HLA typing was missing for some donors at each locus, association tests included only the typed subset. Correlated functional status among segregating V segments might be attributable to linkage disequilibrium, but an unknown experimental factor could not be ruled out. While some public TCRs were present in many individuals, most TCR sequences turned up only very rarely across donors. The classifier was reported to diagnose cytomegalovirus status with high specificity and sensitivity in both the original and validation cohorts. A later analysis associated about 17,000 TCR beta sequences with specific HLA alleles at a false discovery rate of 0.05.

What was sequenced was PBMCs. The TCR comes from an older woman in good health and CMV-seropositive.

The CDR3 region has the sequence CASSPGQHNSPLHF. The nucleotide sequence reads TGTGCCAGCAGCCCGGGACAGCATAATTCACCCCTCCACTTT. The chain was built from TRBV5-4 and TRBJ1-6; TRBD1 matches 7 bases in the middle. Germline trimming amounts to 4 bases on V and 5 bases on J, with 3 as the count of junction bases outside the gene matches. The germline V gene (reference sequence) specifies SGHNT as CDR1 and YYREEE as CDR2. CDR3 length: 14 amino acids, cysteine to phenylalanine. This entry keeps only the CDR3 DNA: 42 bases, framed from base 1.